The 32 T cell receptor beta chains presented below share a single source sample, sequenced in a study of blood T cell repertoires in COVID-19. The method was immunoSEQ multiplex PCR; TCRdb's version includes in-frame clones alone and lacks a portion of them. The table has tens of thousands of clones, more than 85% seen once. Sequencing used peripheral blood. The receptors stem from a human donor with active COVID-19. The donor label of this sample is uncertain.

The chain is built from TRBV9 and TRBJ2-3; D is undetermined. V lost 3 bases and J lost 2, with 4 bases in between. Germline CDR1 is SGDLS and CDR2 is YYNGEE. The CDR3 extends over 12 amino acids. CDR3 DNA sequence: TGTGCCAGCAGCGATAACACAGATACGCAGTATTTT. The encoded protein is CASSDNTDTQYF.

The chain uses TRBV4-3 and TRBJ2-5, with 11 nucleotides matching TRBD2. CDR3 length: 14 amino acids. The V segment lost 0 bases and the J segment 14 bases; nucleotides outside the gene matches: 8. Germline V gives CDR1 LGHNA, CDR2 YSLEER. The CDR3 region is CASSQDKTSGIRYF. For the CDR3, the DNA is TGCGCCAGCAGCCAAGATAAGACTAGCGGGATCCGTTACTTC.

This chain connects TRBV5-1 to TRBJ2-1, with TRBD2 identical over 8 bases. V lost 7 bases, J lost 0 bases, and 6 bases stayed unmatched. CDR1 SGHRS and CDR2 YFSETQ come from the germline V gene. CDR3 length equals 15 residues. In DNA, the CDR3 is TGCGCCAGCGCCCTAGCGGGTACCTCCTACAATGAGCAGTTCTTC. It yields the protein CASALAGTSYNEQFF.

The chain has TRBV12-5 and TRBJ1-1; 7 nucleotides agree with TRBD1. J was trimmed by 2 bases and V by 1 base; bases with no gene match: 4. This CDR3 spans 15 amino acids. CDR1 and CDR2 (germline): LGHNT, FRNRAP. CDR3 nucleotides: TGTGCTAGTGGTTTGGGTTACAGGGGAAACACTGAAGCTTTCTTT. It specifies CASGLGYRGNTEAFF.

J is TRBJ2-3 and V is TRBV28, with TRBD2 identical over 7 bases. V shed 6 bases and J 5 bases; nucleotides not matched to a gene: 8. The CDR3 sequence is 14 residues long. Germline V gives CDR1 MDHEN, CDR2 SYDVKM. CDR3 in amino acids: CASRGRAGGDTQYF. The CDR3 DNA reads TGTGCCAGCAGGGGGAGGGCTGGCGGAGATACGCAGTATTTT.

This chain uses TRBV4-3 with TRBJ2-7; 10 bases are a match to TRBD1. This CDR3 comprises 14 residues. Germline V CDR1 and CDR2: LGHNA, YSLEER. The ends lost 5 bases at V and 3 bases at J; junction bases unmatched: 4. The CDR3 sequence is CASSSRDRGYEQYF. The CDR3, as DNA: TGCGCCAGCAGCTCCCGGGACAGGGGCTACGAGCAGTACTTC.

The chain links TRBV11-2 to TRBJ2-7; 8 positions match TRBD1. V was clipped by 3 bases and J by 3 bases; unmatched bases: 10. Germline V lookup: CDR1 SGHAT, CDR2 FQNNGV. This CDR3 is built from 16 residues. The CDR3 spells CASSFPRGTGDYEQYF. The CDR3 region has the DNA TGTGCCAGCAGCTTCCCTCGTGGGACAGGCGACTACGAGCAGTACTTC.

The genes are TRBV3-1 (or the pseudogene TRBV3-2) and TRBJ1-4; D call uncertain. Germline CDR1 LGHDT, CDR2 YNNKEL (reference sequence). The CDR3 spans 15 residues. Trimming took 0 bases from V and 7 from J, leaving 12 bases between them. The CDR3 DNA follows: TGTGCCAGCAGCCAAGAAGGCGTAGGGAGTGAAAAACTGTTTTTT. It specifies CASSQEGVGSEKLFF.

This chain uses TRBV3-1 (or the pseudogene TRBV3-2) with TRBJ1-3; D gene uncertain. This CDR3 has 14 amino acids. CDR1 is LGHDT, CDR2 YNNKEL, per germline (reference sequence). V lost 1 base to trimming and J lost 4 bases, with 8 bases between them. The CDR3 nucleotides are TGTGCCAGCAGCCAAGGCGGGCACGGAAACACCATATATTTT. This codes for CASSQGGHGNTIYF.

The count of this clone is one. The chain joins TRBV4-2 to TRBJ1-4, with D possibly being TRBD1 (5 bases). Deletions cut 4 bases from V and 2 bases from J, with 14 bases between. The germline V gene has CDR1 LGHNA and CDR2 YNFKEQ. This CDR3 is 16 amino acids long. The CDR3 loop reads CASSPIPRDTNEKLFF. The CDR3 DNA follows: TGTGCCAGCAGCCCGATTCCCAGGGATACTAATGAAAAACTGTTTTTT.

V and J are TRBV6-5 and TRBJ2-3; TRBD2 is a possible D gene (6 bases). CDR3 size: 15 residues. Trimming removed 6 bases from V and 4 bases from J, with 17 bases in between. Per the germline V gene, CDR1 is MNHEY and CDR2 is SVGAGI. The CDR3 loop is CASSPSGGRPDTQYF. DNA for the CDR3: TGTGCCAGCAGCCCCTCCGGAGGGAGGCCAGATACGCAGTATTTT.

This rearrangement joins TRBV5-1 to TRBJ1-6; TRBD1 matches at 9 bases. The V gene end was trimmed by 4 bases and the J gene end by 7 bases; junction bases not matched to a gene: 3. The CDR3 covers 14 residues. Germline-derived CDR1 and CDR2 are SGHRS and YFSETQ. The CDR3 nucleotides read TGCGCCAGCAGCGAAGGGACAGGGAATTCACCCCTCCACTTT. This sequence encodes CASSEGTGNSPLHF.

The chain couples TRBV5-4 to TRBJ2-3; the D is unclear. The CDR3 is 12 amino acids. The germline CDR1 and CDR2 sequences are SGHNT and YYREEE (reference sequence). Trimming pared 3 bases from V and 0 bases from J, leaving 2 bases between. This CDR3 is CASSSSTDTQYF. For the CDR3, the DNA is TGTGCCAGCAGCTCGAGCACAGATACGCAGTATTTT.

The V gene is TRBV4-1, the J gene TRBJ2-2; possible D gene TRBD2, 5 bases. The germline gives CDR1 MGHRA, CDR2 YSYEKL. This CDR3 region has 18 residues. Trimming took 2 bases from V and 8 from J, leaving 24 bases between them. The CDR3 protein is CASSQSSGKGLWAGELFF. In DNA form, the CDR3 reads TGCGCCAGCAGCCAAAGCTCGGGAAAGGGATTGTGGGCTGGGGAGCTGTTTTTT.

The rearrangement joins TRBV6-5 to TRBJ1-5; a possible D gene is TRBD1 (5 bases). The CDR3 is 14 amino acids. CDR1 and CDR2 from the germline V gene are MNHEY and SVGAGI. V dropped 8 bases and J dropped 9 bases, with 20 bases sitting between them. The CDR3 DNA reads TGTGCCAGCCTCTCGGGGGTCCTCGTGTCGCCCCAGCATTTT. Translation: CASLSGVLVSPQHF.

The V call is TRBV5-1, the J call TRBJ2-2; perhaps TRBD1 as D (6 bases). The CDR3 is 15 amino acids. V was pared by 4 bases and J by 0 bases, with 10 bases between. From germline, CDR1 is SGHRS and CDR2 YFSETQ. In DNA form, the CDR3 reads TGCGCCAGCAGCCGGCGGACAGCGAACACCGGGGAGCTGTTTTTT. This codes for CASSRRTANTGELFF.

V and J are TRBV7-3 and TRBJ2-2; 14 bases match TRBD2. J lost 7 bases, V lost 2 bases, and 3 bases had no gene match. This CDR3 has 16 residues. Germline V gene sequence: CDR1 SGHTA, CDR2 FQGTGA. In nucleotides, the CDR3 is TGTGCCAGCAGCTTAGGACTAGCGGGAGGCGTCGGGGAGCTGTTTTTT. Translated, it gives CASSLGLAGGVGELFF.

The chain couples TRBV7-9 to TRBJ1-2; TRBD1 agrees at 11 bases. Germline V CDR1 and CDR2: SEHNR, FQNEAQ (reference sequence). V lost 5 bases and J lost 11; bases outside the gene matches: 16. The CDR3 extends over 16 amino acids. The CDR3 nucleotides read TGTGCCAGCAGCACTCATCGGACAGGGGGCGATCTCGGTTACACCTTC. Translation gives CASSTHRTGGDLGYTF.

The chain recombines TRBV7-2 with TRBJ2-7; weak D call: TRBD2 (6 bases). The length of the CDR3 is 13 residues. V dropped 4 bases and J dropped 6 bases, with 13 bases sitting between them. Germline CDR1 is SGHTA and CDR2 is FQGNSA. The CDR3 DNA reads as TGTGCCAGCAGCTCCGGGACTCTTCCCGAGCAGTACTTC. It codes for CASSSGTLPEQYF.

As to this clone: Other DNA sequences of this sample code for an identical CDR3. The J gene is TRBJ2-2, the V gene TRBV11-3; D perhaps matches TRBD2 (6 bases). The CDR3 sequence is 14 residues long. V lost 3 bases to trimming and J lost 4 bases, with 9 bases between them. CDR1 and CDR2 (germline): SGHNT, YENEEA. The CDR3 region is CASSFGRGTGELFF. The DNA for the CDR3 is TGTGCCAGCAGCTTTGGGCGGGGCACCGGGGAGCTGTTTTTT.

The genes are TRBV28 and TRBJ1-1; weak D call: TRBD1 (6 bases). Trimming pared 5 bases from V and 4 bases from J, leaving 14 bases between. The germline V gene has CDR1 MDHEN and CDR2 SYDVKM. The CDR3 runs to 14 residues. DNA of the CDR3: TGTGCCAGCAGTAGCCACAGGGTCGGCACTGAAGCTTTCTTT. Protein sequence: CASSSHRVGTEAFF.

This chain uses TRBV4-3 with TRBJ2-1; 7 positions agree with TRBD2. Germline V gene sequence: CDR1 LGHNA, CDR2 YSLEER. CDR3 length equals 16 residues. The V segment lost 0 bases and the J segment 3 bases; nucleotides outside the gene matches: 5. CDR3 amino acids: CASSQDLGGGYNEQFF. As DNA, the CDR3 is TGCGCCAGCAGCCAAGATTTGGGGGGGGGCTACAATGAGCAGTTCTTC.

The chain couples TRBV3-1 (or the pseudogene TRBV3-2) to TRBJ2-5, with TRBD2 identical over 7 bases. The CDR3 length is 17 residues. V lost 0 bases, J lost 1 base, and 8 bases stayed unmatched. Per germline, CDR1 LGHDT and CDR2 YNNKEL (reference sequence). The CDR3 reads CASSQDREGGIQETQYF. The CDR3 DNA follows: TGTGCCAGCAGCCAAGATCGCGAGGGAGGGATCCAAGAGACCCAGTACTTC.

The chain combines TRBV5-1 with TRBJ2-7; 14 nucleotides line up with TRBD2. CDR1 and CDR2 from the germline V gene are SGHRS and YFSETQ. There are 15 residues in the CDR3. The junction had 5 bases not matched to a gene; V was cut back by 5 bases and J by 4 bases. The CDR3 nucleotides are TGCGCCAGCAGGCTCGGGACTAGCGGGAGTTACGAGCAGTACTTC. Translation: CASRLGTSGSYEQYF.

This clone has only one observation. This chain uses TRBV9 with TRBJ2-7; 8 positions match TRBD2. The CDR3 runs 15 residues. CDR1 and CDR2 from the germline V gene are SGDLS and YYNGEE. The V segment lost 0 bases and the J segment 5 bases; nucleotides outside the gene matches: 7. The CDR3, as DNA: TGTGCCAGCAGCGTAGGTGGACTAGCTATCGACGAGCAGTACTTC. Amino acid sequence: CASSVGGLAIDEQYF.

The chain has TRBV9 and TRBJ2-1; no reliable D call. The germline CDR1 and CDR2 sequences are SGDLS and YYNGEE. This CDR3 region has 11 residues. V was trimmed by 4 bases and J by 5 bases, leaving 4 bases between them. In DNA form, the CDR3 reads TGTGCCAGCAGCCCAAACAATGAGCAGTTCTTC. Protein product: CASSPNNEQFF.

This chain joins TRBV6-5 and TRBJ2-7; TRBD2 matches 8 bases. V lost 2 bases, J lost 6 bases, and 12 bases stayed unmatched. The length of the CDR3 is 16 residues. In germline, CDR1 is MNHEY, CDR2 SVGAGI. CDR3 protein: CASSYPESGRKGEQYF. The CDR3, as DNA: TGTGCCAGCAGTTACCCGGAGAGCGGGAGAAAAGGCGAGCAGTACTTC.

The chain joins TRBV5-6 to TRBJ2-2, with TRBD1 matching 10 bases. Per germline, CDR1 SGHDT and CDR2 YYEEEE. This CDR3 comprises 15 residues. J was trimmed by 7 bases and V by 4 bases; bases with no gene match: 7. CDR3 region: CASSRDRGRGGELFF. The CDR3 coding sequence is TGTGCCAGCAGCCGCGACAGGGGGCGGGGCGGGGAGCTGTTTTTT.

CDR3 loop: CASSEGTSGLSNIQYF. CDR3 nucleotides: TGTGCCAGCAGTGAAGGGACTAGCGGACTTAGTAACATTCAGTACTTC. J is TRBJ2-4 and V is TRBV6-1; TRBD2 aligns across 10 bases. CDR3 size: 16 residues. The junction had 7 bases not matched to a gene; V was cut back by 1 base and J by 7 bases. The germline CDR1 and CDR2 sequences are MNHNS and SASEGT.

The chain couples TRBV5-1 to TRBJ1-4; possibly TRBD1 for D (5 bases). Germline V gene data show CDR1 as SGHRS and CDR2 as YFSETQ. The CDR3 contains 14 residues. V gave up 0 bases and J gave up 6 bases, with 9 bases separating them. CDR3 amino acids: CASSLGGGDEKLFF. The CDR3 coding sequence is TGCGCCAGCAGCTTGGGGGGCGGGGATGAAAAACTGTTTTTT.

The CDR3, as DNA: TGTGCCAGCAGCCCGGGACAGGGGGCTTACGAGCAGTACTTC. It translates to CASSPGQGAYEQYF. The rearrangement uses TRBV11-2 and TRBJ2-7; TRBD1 aligns across 12 bases. Germline assignment: CDR1 SGHAT and CDR2 FQNNGV. The CDR3 runs to 14 residues. V lost 5 bases and J lost 4; bases outside the gene matches: 3.

The chain combines TRBV29-1 with TRBJ2-7; D perhaps matches TRBD2 (7 bases). CDR3 length: 14 residues. Germline V lookup: CDR1 SQVTM, CDR2 ANQGSEA. V was clipped by 7 bases and J by 0 bases, with 16 bases between them. The CDR3 sequence: CSASGGRSSYEQYF. As DNA, the CDR3 is TGCAGCGCCTCGGGGGGCAGGAGCTCCTACGAGCAGTACTTC.